This note documents a single TCR beta chain sequence. The target of this receptor is not known. Per-nucleotide qualities are absent, and no much larger clonotype sits a single base away. The source of the sample is a study of blood T cell repertoires in COVID-19 (dated by TCRdb to the early 2020s). A note on the overall study: Collaborator samples came from the United States, Italy and Spain and covered acute and convalescent phases of COVID-19. The repertoires were made available in a free public database intended to serve as a resource for research on the immune response to SARS-CoV-2. The samples were drawn from the first 160 participants of the ongoing ImmuneRACE study and from over a thousand subjects provided by 6 global collaborators. The prospective study material was composed of cDNA or gDNA derived from T cells, B-cell-depleted T cells, or PBMCs. Nearly every sample came with metadata listing a de-identified subject ID, COVID-19 status, age in years and sex. HLA class I and class II types, where available, came from metadata supplied by the sample provider rather than from assay-based typing. Deeply sampled blood TCRbeta repertoires from subjects exposed to, actively infected with, or recovered from COVID-19 were included in the dataset. Overall results and qualifications from the work: The amount of clinical and demographic metadata varied by source and participant and was provided uncurated.

The immunoSEQ Assay, a bias-controlled multiplex PCR, was used to amplify TCRbeta CDR3 regions from genomic DNA. In the source study's methods: Within the assay, amplification of reference gene primers was used to estimate how many nucleated cells each sample contained. To quantify the absolute abundance of each unique TCRbeta CDR3 rearrangement, sequence reads were collapsed and filtered. For each sample, productive Simpson clonality was calculated as the square root of Simpson's diversity index across productive rearrangements. The table was pulled from immuneACCESS by TCRdb, which kept in-frame rearrangements only. Such tables lose some clones; where checked, under half of the loss comes from unresolved V genes, and the rest has no known cause. The D gene and trimming were derived from the DNA, and the V and J assignments and clone size from that table. Present in this sample are about 110,000 clones, roughly 84% of which were seen just once. The top ten constitute less than 5% of the sample.

Trimming costs V 3 bases and J 5 bases, and their ends lie 26 bases apart. The CDR3 sequence holds 19 residues, the cysteine and phenylalanine included. CDR3 DNA only is kept here, 57 bases in frame from base 1. Reading the germline V gene gives CDR1 KGHSH and CDR2 LQKENI. Each collaborating institution followed its own protocols to collect whole blood in K2EDTA tubes. For TCRbeta analysis, collaborators shipped samples as frozen whole blood, isolated PBMCs, or DNA extracted from either of those sample types. The chain was built from TRBV18 and TRBJ2-1, with a weak D call of TRBD2 (10 bases match). The sequence derives from a human donor in a cohort sampled during active COVID-19. The sequenced sample was peripheral blood. The base sequence is TGTGCCAGCTCACCCTCCGGGACAGGGATACTAGCGGGAAACAATGAGCAGTTCTTC. Its translation reads: CASSPSGTGILAGNNEQFF.